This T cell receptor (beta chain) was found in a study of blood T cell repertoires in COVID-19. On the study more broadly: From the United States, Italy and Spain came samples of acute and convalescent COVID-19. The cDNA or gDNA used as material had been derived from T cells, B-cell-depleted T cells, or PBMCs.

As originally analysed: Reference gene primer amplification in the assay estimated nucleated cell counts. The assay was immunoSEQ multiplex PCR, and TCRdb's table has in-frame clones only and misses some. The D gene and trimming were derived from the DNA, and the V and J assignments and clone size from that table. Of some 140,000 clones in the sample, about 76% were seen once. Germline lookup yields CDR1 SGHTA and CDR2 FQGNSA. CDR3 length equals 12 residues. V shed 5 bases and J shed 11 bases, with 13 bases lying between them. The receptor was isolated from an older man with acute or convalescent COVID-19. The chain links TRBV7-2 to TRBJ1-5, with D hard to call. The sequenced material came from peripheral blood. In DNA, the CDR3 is TGTGCCAGCAGCGCGATTGGCGGGTCCCAGCATTTT. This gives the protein CASSAIGGSQHF.